This entry is about one T cell receptor beta chain. This record belongs to a study of blood T cell repertoires in COVID-19. Study summary: There were acute and convalescent COVID-19 samples, and they came from the United States, Italy and Spain.

Germline V gives CDR1 SGHNT, CDR2 YENEEA. V was trimmed by 5 bases and J by 5 bases, leaving 13 bases between them. CDR3 length equals 14 residues. In terms of age and location, participants ranged from roughly 18 to 90 years and lived in 24 US areas. Methods used by the authors: Reference gene primer amplification gave estimated nucleated cell counts. Libraries were prepared by immunoSEQ multiplex PCR; TCRdb keeps only in-frame clonotypes and omits some of them. That table is the source of V, J and clone size, and D and trimming were worked out from the DNA. The sample shows approximately 200,000 clones, approximately 90% of them seen only once.

The receptor's source is a young woman in a cohort exposed to, infected with or recovered from COVID-19 (not recorded which). Sequencing was performed on PBMCs or T cells enriched from blood (not recorded which). This chain uses TRBV11-3 with TRBJ2-1; D gene ambiguous. The CDR3 nucleotides are TGTGCCAGCAGCCCGACCCCAGAGGACAATGAGCAGTTCTTC. It codes for CASSPTPEDNEQFF.